Listed below are T cell receptor beta chains from one sample, sequenced in a study of T cells after yellow fever vaccination. TCRdb used MiXCR to reprocess the 5' RACE reads, holding one entry per CDR3 protein. The sample includes around 360,000 distinct CDR3 sequences, approximately 10% of them seen just once. Sequences were derived from PBMCs, sampled on the day of the first yellow fever vaccination. The receptors derive from a man between 18 and 35 years old who received the YFV17D yellow fever vaccine. Each CDR3 is given with its conserved first and last residue. Fields, in order: J gene, V gene, D gene, clone size, CDR3 protein, CDR3 DNA. The D gene is left open where the match is weak. Clone size is not always given. Where it is, it says once, few, many or a class for expanded clones.

TRBJ1-4 TRBV3-1 . few CASSQDYGKLFF TGTGCCAGCAGCCAAGATTACGGCAAACTGTTTTTT
TRBJ2-7 TRBV20-1 . . CSARDLGRSSSYEQYF TGCAGTGCTAGAGATTTAGGCAGGTCGAGCTCCTACGAGCAGTACTTC
TRBJ2-3 TRBV12-3/TRBV12-4 TRBD2 few CASSLPQGRGEGTDTQYF TGTGCCAGCAGTTTACCCCAAGGTCGGGGGGAGGGCACAGATACGCAGTATTTT
TRBJ2-1 TRBV5-1 TRBD2 . CASRLAGGTVNEQFF TGCGCCAGCCGACTAGCGGGGGGTACCGTAAATGAGCAGTTCTTC
TRBJ2-6 TRBV20-1 . . CSARGPGLTGANVLTF TGCAGTGCTAGGGGGCCGGGACTCACTGGGGCCAACGTCCTGACTTTC
TRBJ1-1 TRBV5-1 . . CASSLLGLPNTEAFF TGCGCCAGCAGCTTGCTTGGACTGCCGAACACTGAAGCTTTCTTT
TRBJ1-2 TRBV20-1 TRBD1 . CSANRDRFYTF TGCAGTGCTAACAGGGACAGATTCTACACCTTC
TRBJ2-3 TRBV7-9 . . CASSPDLGAQYF TGTGCCAGCAGCCCCGACTTAGGGGCGCAGTATTTT
TRBJ2-1 TRBV5-1 . many CASSLDGYNEQFF TGCGCCAGCAGCTTGGACGGGTACAATGAGCAGTTCTTC
TRBJ1-5 TRBV5-6 . many CASSEGIGNQPQHF TGTGCCAGCAGTGAGGGAATTGGCAATCAGCCCCAGCATTTT
TRBJ2-3 TRBV27 TRBD2 . CASSMAGVGTDTQYF TGTGCCAGCAGTATGGCGGGGGTCGGCACAGATACGCAGTATTTT
TRBJ2-2 TRBV4-1 . many CASSQGYRGSAGELFF TGCGCCAGCAGCCAAGGCTATCGAGGTTCCGCCGGGGAGCTGTTTTTT